This T cell receptor beta chain came from a study of CD8+ T cells in alopecia areata. General study findings and limits: Scalp samples also contribute reads from the resident alphabeta T cells found in normal skin.

Extraction of RNA preceded its reverse transcription into cDNA, which served as the sequencing template. Using immunoSEQ multiplex PCR, the repertoire was profiled, and TCRdb retains in-frame clones only, with some absent. The table lists fewer than 200,000 clones, about 66% of them singletons. Germline V gives CDR1 SEHNR, CDR2 FQNEAQ (reference sequence). The CDR3 runs 13 residues. Trimming pared 5 bases from V and 7 bases from J, leaving 11 bases between. For this clone: Its antigen is as yet unknown.

Material: CD8+ T cells sorted from blood, obtained at week 0. This receptor was obtained from a human donor with alopecia areata. This rearrangement joins TRBV7-9 to TRBJ2-2; D may be TRBD1 (6 bases). This CDR3 is CASSLQGSGELFF. Written as DNA, the CDR3 is TGTGCCAGCAGCCTACAGGGCAGCGGGGAGCTGTTTTTT.